The source of this T cell receptor (beta chain) is a study of CD8 T cells in Susac syndrome. RNA totalling about 0.5 to 1 ug underwent reverse transcription with random hexamers. Across 54 Vbeta and 13 Jbeta, immunoSEQ multiplex PCR amplified TCR beta CDR3. Each CDR3 protein is one row after TCRdb ran MiXCR on the immunoSEQ multiplex PCR reads. The table lists 170,000 or so distinct CDR3 sequences, 90% to 95% of them singletons. TCR beta was sequenced from blood CD8+ and CD4+ T cells. The sample holds one count of this clonotype. What was sequenced was CD4+ T cells from PBMCs. This TCR was sampled from a human donor with multiple sclerosis.

The CDR3 is CASRRQRYITEAFF. The CDR3 DNA follows: TGTGCCAGCAGAAGGCAGAGATATATCACTGAAGCTTTCTTT. The chain recombines TRBV6-5 with TRBJ1-1; D uncertain. This CDR3 region has 14 residues. Germline CDR1 MNHEY, CDR2 SVGAGI. V lost 6 bases, J lost 4 bases, and 15 bases lay in between.